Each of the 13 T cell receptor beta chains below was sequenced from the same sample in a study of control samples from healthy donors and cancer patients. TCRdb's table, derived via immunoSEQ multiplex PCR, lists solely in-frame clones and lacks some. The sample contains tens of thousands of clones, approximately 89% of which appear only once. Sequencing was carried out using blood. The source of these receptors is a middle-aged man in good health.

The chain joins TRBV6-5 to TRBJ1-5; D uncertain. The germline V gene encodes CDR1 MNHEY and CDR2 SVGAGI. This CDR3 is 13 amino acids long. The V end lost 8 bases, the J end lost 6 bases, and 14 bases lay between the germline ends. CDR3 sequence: CASQLTVSQPQHF. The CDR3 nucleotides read TGTGCCAGCCAGTTAACGGTGAGTCAGCCCCAGCATTTT.

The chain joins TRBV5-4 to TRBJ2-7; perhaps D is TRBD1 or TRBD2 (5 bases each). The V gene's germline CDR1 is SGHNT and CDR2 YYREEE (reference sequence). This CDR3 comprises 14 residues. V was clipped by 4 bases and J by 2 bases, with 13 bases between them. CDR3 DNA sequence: TGTGCCAGCAGCCTGGACTTGGGGCCCTACGAGCAGTACTTC. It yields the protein CASSLDLGPYEQYF.

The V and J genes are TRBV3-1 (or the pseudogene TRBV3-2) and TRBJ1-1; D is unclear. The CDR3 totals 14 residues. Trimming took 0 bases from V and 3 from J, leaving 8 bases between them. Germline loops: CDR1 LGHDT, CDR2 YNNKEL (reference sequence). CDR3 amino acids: CASSQDSSYTEAFF. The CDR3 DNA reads TGTGCCAGCAGCCAAGATTCATCCTACACTGAAGCTTTCTTT.

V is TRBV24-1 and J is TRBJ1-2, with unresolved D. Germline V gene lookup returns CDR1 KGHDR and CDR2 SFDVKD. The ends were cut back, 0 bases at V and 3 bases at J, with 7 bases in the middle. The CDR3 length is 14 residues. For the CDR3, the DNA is TGTGCCACCAGTGATTTGCAGGCAGACTATGGCTACACCTTC. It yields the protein CATSDLQADYGYTF.

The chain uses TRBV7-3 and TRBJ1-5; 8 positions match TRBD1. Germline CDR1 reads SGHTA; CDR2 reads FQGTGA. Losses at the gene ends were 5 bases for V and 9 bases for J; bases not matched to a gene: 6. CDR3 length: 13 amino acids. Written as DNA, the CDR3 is TGTGCCAGCAGCCCCGGACAGGGACTGCCCCAGCATTTT. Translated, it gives CASSPGQGLPQHF.

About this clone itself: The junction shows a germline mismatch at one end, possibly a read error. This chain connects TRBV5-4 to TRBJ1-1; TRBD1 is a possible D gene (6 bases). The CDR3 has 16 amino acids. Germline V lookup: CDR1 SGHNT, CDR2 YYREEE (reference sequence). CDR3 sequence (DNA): TGTGCCAGCAGATTGGGCGGGGGCGCGGGGAACACTGAAGCTTTCTTT. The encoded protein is CASRLGGGAGNTEAFF.

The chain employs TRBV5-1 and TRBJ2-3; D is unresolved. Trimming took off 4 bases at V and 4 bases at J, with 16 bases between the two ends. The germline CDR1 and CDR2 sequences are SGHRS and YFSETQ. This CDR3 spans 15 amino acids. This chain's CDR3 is CASSKEPTNPDTQYF. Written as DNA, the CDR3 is TGCGCCAGCAGCAAGGAGCCGACAAATCCAGATACGCAGTATTTT.

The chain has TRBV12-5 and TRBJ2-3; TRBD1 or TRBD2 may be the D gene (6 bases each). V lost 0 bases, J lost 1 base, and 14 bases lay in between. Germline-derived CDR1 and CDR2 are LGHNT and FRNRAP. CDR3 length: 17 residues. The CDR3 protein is CASGLVMGGFRTDTQYF. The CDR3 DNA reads TGTGCTAGTGGTTTGGTAATGGGGGGCTTCCGCACAGATACGCAGTATTTT.

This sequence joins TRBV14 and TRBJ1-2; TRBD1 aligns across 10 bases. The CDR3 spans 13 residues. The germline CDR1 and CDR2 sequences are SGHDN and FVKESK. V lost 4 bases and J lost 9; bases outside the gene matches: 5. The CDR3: CASSPGTGVSYTF. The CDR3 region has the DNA TGTGCCAGCAGCCCCGGGACAGGGGTAAGCTACACCTTC.

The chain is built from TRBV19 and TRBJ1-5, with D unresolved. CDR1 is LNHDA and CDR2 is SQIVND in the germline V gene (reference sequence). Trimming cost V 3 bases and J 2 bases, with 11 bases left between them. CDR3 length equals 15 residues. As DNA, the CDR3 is TGTGCCAGTAGTATTTTTATCGGCGGCAATCAGCCCCAGCATTTT. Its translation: CASSIFIGGNQPQHF. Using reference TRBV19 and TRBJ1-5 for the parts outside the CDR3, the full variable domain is DGGITQSPKYLFRKEGQNVTLSCEQNLNHDAMYWYRQDPGQGLRLIYYSQIVNDFQKGDIAEGYSVSREKKESFPLTVTSAQKNPTAFYLCASSIFIGGNQPQHFGDGTRLSIL.

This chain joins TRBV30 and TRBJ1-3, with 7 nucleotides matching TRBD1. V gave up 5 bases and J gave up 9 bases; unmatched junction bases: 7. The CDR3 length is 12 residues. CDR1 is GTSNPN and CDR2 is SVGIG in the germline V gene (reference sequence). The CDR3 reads CAWEDRIRTIYF. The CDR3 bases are TGTGCCTGGGAGGACAGGATTCGCACCATATATTTT.

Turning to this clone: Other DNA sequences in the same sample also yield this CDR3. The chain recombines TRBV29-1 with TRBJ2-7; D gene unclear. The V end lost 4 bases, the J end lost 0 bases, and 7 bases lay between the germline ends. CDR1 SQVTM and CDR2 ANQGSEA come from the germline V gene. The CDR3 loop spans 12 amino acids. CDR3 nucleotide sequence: TGCAGCGTTGGTCAGAGCTCCTACGAGCAGTACTTC. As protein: CSVGQSSYEQYF.

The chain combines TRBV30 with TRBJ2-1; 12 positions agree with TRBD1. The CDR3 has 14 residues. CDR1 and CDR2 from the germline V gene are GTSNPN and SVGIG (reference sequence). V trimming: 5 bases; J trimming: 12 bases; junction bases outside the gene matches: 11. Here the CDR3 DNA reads TGTGCCTGGTCTAGGGACAGGGGGCGCCAGGGGCAGTTCTTC. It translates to CAWSRDRGRQGQFF.